Following are 31 T cell receptor beta chains from one sample sequenced in a study of CD8+ T cells in alopecia areata. Isolated RNA was reverse transcribed into cDNA used as the sequencing template. The table came from immunoSEQ multiplex PCR; TCRdb's copy has only in-frame clones and leaves some out. The sample includes more than 200,000 clones, 67% of them seen just once. This specimen was CD4+ T cells sorted from blood, taken at week 0. These receptors were obtained from a human donor with alopecia areata.

The chain joins TRBV7-8 to TRBJ1-3, with 7 bases lining up with TRBD1. CDR1 and CDR2 (germline): SGHVS, FQNEAQ. The V gene end was trimmed by 5 bases and the J gene end by 0 bases; junction bases not matched to a gene: 7. The CDR3 totals 16 residues. The CDR3 DNA sequence: TGTGCCAGCAGCCCCACACAGGGGCGCTCTGGAAACACCATATATTTT. Encoded protein: CASSPTQGRSGNTIYF.

This sequence joins TRBV30 and TRBJ2-3, with a possible D match to TRBD2 (6 bases). V was shortened by 3 bases and J by 5 bases, with 12 bases between the two germline ends. The CDR3 contains 13 residues. From germline, CDR1 is GTSNPN and CDR2 SVGIG (reference sequence). As DNA, the CDR3 is TGTGCCTGGAGCCACAAGGGAGGAGATACGCAGTATTTT. It yields the protein CAWSHKGGDTQYF.

This clone was found a few times. The genes are TRBV14 and TRBJ2-1; the D gene is possibly TRBD2 (5 bases). V was clipped by 1 base and J by 7 bases, with 14 bases between them. The CDR3 extends over 15 amino acids. Germline V CDR1 and CDR2: SGHDN, FVKESK. CDR3 nucleotides: TGTGCCAGCAGCCAAGTAGGAGGACCCTTAAATGAGCAGTTCTTC. Residues: CASSQVGGPLNEQFF.

V usage is TRBV6-5 and J usage is TRBJ1-2; perhaps TRBD1 as D (6 bases). From germline, CDR1 is MNHEY and CDR2 SVGAGI. CDR3 length: 15 amino acids. The ends were cut back, 6 bases at V and 0 bases at J, with 14 bases in the middle. CDR3 DNA sequence: TGTGCCAGCAGCCCAGACTGGACAGCTAACTATGGCTACACCTTC. Protein: CASSPDWTANYGYTF.

This clone has more than one count but fewer than ten. This chain links TRBV29-1 with TRBJ1-1; D remains unclear. Between the trimmed V and J ends, which lost 5 bases and 0 bases, there was a span of 7 bases. The CDR3 has 12 residues. Germline V lookup: CDR1 SQVTM, CDR2 ANQGSEA. The CDR3 spells CSVSWMNTEAFF. CDR3 DNA sequence: TGCAGCGTTTCGTGGATGAACACTGAAGCTTTCTTT.

The J gene is TRBJ2-6, the V gene TRBV11-2; D possibly corresponds to TRBD1 (5 bases). This CDR3 contains 15 residues. Germline lookup yields CDR1 SGHAT and CDR2 FQNNGV. Trimming pared 1 base from V and 3 bases from J, leaving 7 bases between. CDR3: CASSLAGNGANVLTF. The CDR3 DNA reads TGTGCCAGCAGCTTAGCAGGGAATGGGGCCAACGTCCTGACTTTC.

Remarks on this clone: At the DNA level, this CDR3 is encoded by other sequences in the same sample as well. The gene calls are TRBV29-1 and TRBJ1-5; a possible D gene is TRBD1 (5 bases). Germline V gene sequence: CDR1 SQVTM, CDR2 ANQGSEA. This CDR3 is 13 amino acids long. V lost 5 bases to trimming and J lost 0 bases, with 8 bases between them. The CDR3: CSVRQGSNQPQHF. DNA of the CDR3: TGCAGCGTTCGCCAGGGTAGCAATCAGCCCCAGCATTTT.

The CDR3 spells CAWSGQGPYNQPQHF. The CDR3 DNA reads TGTGCCTGGAGCGGACAGGGACCTTACAATCAGCCCCAGCATTTT. This sequence joins TRBV30 and TRBJ1-5; 8 bases fit TRBD1. V lost 3 bases, J lost 3 bases, and 7 bases stayed unmatched. The germline V gene has CDR1 GTSNPN and CDR2 SVGIG (reference sequence). The CDR3 loop spans 15 amino acids.

This sequence joins TRBV7-9 and TRBJ2-7; D is unclear. The CDR3 length is 14 residues. Trimming cost V 2 bases and J 3 bases, with 11 bases left between them. Looked up from germline, CDR1 is SEHNR and CDR2 is FQNEAQ (reference sequence). Here the CDR3 reads CASSLPPTHYEQYF. Here the CDR3 DNA reads TGTGCCAGCAGCTTACCCCCGACCCACTACGAGCAGTACTTC. Looking up the rest from reference TRBV7-9 and TRBJ2-7 gives the full variable domain: DTGVSQNPRHKITKRGQNVTFRCDPISEHNRLYWYRQTLGQGPEFLTYFQNEAQLEKSRLLSDRFSAERPKGSFSTLEIQRTEQGDSAMYLCASSLPPTHYEQYFGPGTRLTVT.

The J gene is TRBJ2-3, the V gene TRBV6-1; D is unresolved. CDR1 and CDR2 (germline): MNHNS, SASEGT. Trimming left V 7 bases short and J 3 bases short, with 14 bases between. There are 14 residues in the CDR3. The CDR3, as DNA: TGTGCCAGCATCCTGACCGTAACGACAGATACGCAGTATTTT. Its protein is CASILTVTTDTQYF.

J is TRBJ1-6 and V is TRBV4-1; D not resolved. Deletions cut 5 bases from V and 8 bases from J, with 10 bases between. The CDR3 runs to 13 residues. Germline CDR1 and CDR2: MGHRA and YSYEKL. The DNA for the CDR3 is TGCGCCAGCAGCACCCGGCCCCATTCACCCCTCCACTTT. It encodes CASSTRPHSPLHF.

This chain connects TRBV25-1 to TRBJ2-1; 12 positions agree with TRBD1. The CDR3 is made up of 15 amino acids. Germline V lookup: CDR1 MGHDK, CDR2 SYGVNS. The CDR3 protein is CSSSKGQGAGNEQFF. CDR3 bases: TGTAGCAGCAGTAAGGGACAGGGGGCGGGGAATGAGCAGTTCTTC.

This chain connects TRBV30 to TRBJ1-1; no clear D gene. The CDR3 runs 12 residues. Per the germline V gene, CDR1 is GTSNPN and CDR2 is SVGIG (reference sequence). V lost 7 bases and J 1 base, leaving 10 bases between the germline ends. The CDR3 sequence: CASGRTNTEAFF. The DNA for the CDR3 is TGTGCCTCTGGCAGGACGAACACTGAAGCTTTCTTT.

On this clone: This sample includes further DNA sequences coding for the same CDR3. The rearrangement joins TRBV10-3 to TRBJ2-3; D may be TRBD1 (6 bases). CDR1 and CDR2 from the germline V gene are ENHRY and SYGVKD. The CDR3 covers 14 residues. V lost 3 bases to trimming and J lost 2 bases, with 9 bases between them. CDR3 bases: TGTGCCATCAGTGACAGGGGCCCCACAGATACGCAGTATTTT. Amino acid sequence: CAISDRGPTDTQYF.

V usage is TRBV2 and J usage is TRBJ2-1, with a weak D call TRBD2 (5 bases). This CDR3 comprises 14 residues. CDR1 and CDR2 (germline): SNHLY, FYNNEI. Deletions cut 6 bases from V and 1 base from J, with 10 bases between. The CDR3 here is CASRPGISYNEQFF. DNA for the CDR3: TGTGCCAGCAGACCGGGAATATCCTACAATGAGCAGTTCTTC.

This clone was observed a handful of times. The CDR3: CASSYRDGLEQYF. Here the CDR3 DNA reads TGTGCCAGCAGCTATCGGGACGGACTCGAGCAGTACTTC. The rearrangement joins TRBV11-1 to TRBJ2-7; possibly TRBD1 or TRBD2 for D (5 bases each). Trimming shortened V by 4 bases and J by 6 bases, and 13 bases separated the two germline ends. The CDR3 covers 13 residues. Germline values: CDR1 SGHAT, CDR2 FQDESV (reference sequence). Based on the CDR3 plus reference TRBV11-1 and TRBJ2-7, the full variable domain is EAEVAQSPRYKITEKSQAVAFWCDPISGHATLYWYRQILGQGPELLVQFQDESVVDDSQLPKDRFSAERLKGVDSTLKIQPAELGDSAMYLCASSYRDGLEQYFGPGTRLTVT.

V gene TRBV4-3 combines with J gene TRBJ2-1, with D unresolved. The V and J ends lost 5 bases and 1 base respectively, with 12 bases between them. CDR3 length equals 15 residues. Germline CDR1 reads LGHNA; CDR2 reads YSLEER. The CDR3 DNA reads TGCGCCAGCAGCTTTCGGGCCTTATCCTACAATGAGCAGTTCTTC. Its translation: CASSFRALSYNEQFF.

In this sample, this clone turned up a few times. CDR3 residues: CASSLDRGEQFF. CDR3 DNA sequence: TGTGCCAGCAGCTTAGACAGGGGCGAGCAGTTCTTC. The chain employs TRBV5-4 and TRBJ2-1; 8 positions match TRBD1. This CDR3 is 12 amino acids long. CDR1 and CDR2 (germline): SGHNT, YYREEE (reference sequence). Trimming at V came to 2 bases and at J to 10 bases, leaving 2 bases not matched to a gene.

The V and J genes are TRBV5-1 and TRBJ2-5, with D maybe TRBD1 (5 bases). V dropped 3 bases and J dropped 2 bases, with 14 bases sitting between them. Germline values: CDR1 SGHRS, CDR2 YFSETQ. This CDR3 has 15 amino acids. For the CDR3, the DNA is TGCGCCAGCAGCTCCCCCAGGGCCGAACAAGAGACCCAGTACTTC. It yields the protein CASSSPRAEQETQYF.

CDR3 coding DNA: TGTGCCAGCAGTGTCGTGGTGACAGATACGCAGTATTTT. It is translated as CASSVVVTDTQYF. This chain connects TRBV2 to TRBJ2-3, with D unresolved. This CDR3 region has 13 residues. From germline, CDR1 is SNHLY and CDR2 FYNNEI. The V end lost 4 bases, the J end lost 3 bases, and 8 bases lay between the germline ends.

This clone was seen repeatedly, ten times or more. The chain links TRBV5-6 to TRBJ1-5; D perhaps matches TRBD1 (6 bases). CDR3 length: 18 amino acids. The germline V and J ends were trimmed by 5 bases and 0 bases, with 21 bases remaining between them. Per the germline V gene, CDR1 is SGHDT and CDR2 is YYEEEE. The CDR3 sequence: CASSRGLPGAYSNQPQHF. CDR3 coding DNA: TGTGCCAGCAGTCGCGGACTTCCGGGGGCCTATAGCAATCAGCCCCAGCATTTT.

The chain recombines TRBV9 with TRBJ2-7; possible D gene TRBD2, 7 bases. Deletions cut 0 bases from V and 2 bases from J, with 15 bases between. Germline CDR1 SGDLS, CDR2 YYNGEE. The CDR3 totals 16 residues. The CDR3, as DNA: TGTGCCAGCAGCGTAGGGGAGGGGGACACCCCCTACGAGCAGTACTTC. Translated, it gives CASSVGEGDTPYEQYF. Using reference TRBV9 and TRBJ2-7 for the parts outside the CDR3, the full variable domain is DSGVTQTPKHLITATGQRVTLRCSPRSGDLSVYWYQQSLDQGLQFLIQYYNGEERAKGNILERFSAQQFPDLHSELNLSSLELGDSALYFCASSVGEGDTPYEQYFGPGTRLTVT.

Notes on this clone: This same CDR3 is encoded by further DNA sequences in the sample. This CDR3 reads CASSPVTGDTEAFF. The CDR3 DNA reads TGTGCCAGCTCACCAGTGACAGGGGACACTGAAGCTTTCTTT. The V gene is TRBV18, the J gene TRBJ1-1; 8 bases match TRBD1. Germline V lookup: CDR1 KGHSH, CDR2 LQKENI. The CDR3 spans 14 residues. After removal of 2 bases from V and 3 bases from J, the junction contained 2 bases not matched to a gene.

The rearrangement links TRBV6-6 to TRBJ1-1; 7 nucleotides agree with TRBD1. The V gene's germline CDR1 is MNHNY and CDR2 SVGAGI (reference sequence). Trimming took 2 bases from V and 11 from J; bases not matched to a gene: 11. The CDR3 sequence is 14 residues long. The CDR3 nucleotides read TGTGCCAGCAGTTACGAAGGTAACAGGGGAATGGCTTTCTTT. Residues: CASSYEGNRGMAFF.

V and J are TRBV23-1 and TRBJ1-2, with D perhaps TRBD1 (5 bases). Being an ORF, TRBV23-1 has a function that is uncertain. Trimming removed 0 bases at V and 6 bases at J, with 11 bases between. The CDR3 sequence is 14 residues long. The DNA of the CDR3 is TGCGCCAGCAGTCAATCAAGAACAGGCCATGGCTACACCTTC. It is translated as CASSQSRTGHGYTF.

In this sample, this clone turned up a few times. V and J are TRBV5-1 and TRBJ2-5, with 7 bases fitting TRBD2. The V and J ends lost 5 bases and 2 bases, in that order; junction bases with no gene match: 3. The CDR3 extends over 13 amino acids. From germline, CDR1 is SGHRS and CDR2 YFSETQ. The CDR3 is CASRDSGQETQYF. DNA of the CDR3: TGCGCCAGCAGAGATAGCGGGCAAGAGACCCAGTACTTC.

The gene calls are TRBV6-5 and TRBJ1-1, with TRBD1 identical over 9 bases. Per the germline V gene, CDR1 is MNHEY and CDR2 is SVGAGI. V shed 5 bases and J 7 bases; nucleotides not matched to a gene: 11. This CDR3 is 15 amino acids long. The CDR3 DNA reads TGTGCCAGCAGTCCCGGGACAGGGCCGAGGGGTGAAGCTTTCTTT. It is translated as CASSPGTGPRGEAFF.

This clone was observed a few times. The sample contains more than one DNA sequence encoding this CDR3. V and J are TRBV29-1 and TRBJ2-7; 9 bases align to TRBD2. The CDR3 is 14 residues long. The germline V gene encodes CDR1 SQVTM and CDR2 ANQGSEA. J lost 2 bases, V lost 5 bases, and 7 bases had no gene match. Here the CDR3 reads CSVSLAGTTYEQYF. For the CDR3, the DNA is TGCAGCGTTTCTCTAGCGGGGACAACCTACGAGCAGTACTTC.

This rearrangement joins TRBV29-1 to TRBJ2-5; 8 bases are shared with TRBD1. The V segment lost 1 base and the J segment 4 bases; nucleotides outside the gene matches: 8. The length of the CDR3 is 15 residues. Looked up from germline, CDR1 is SQVTM and CDR2 is ANQGSEA. CDR3 sequence: CSVEVGTGWAETQYF. The CDR3 region has the DNA TGCAGCGTTGAAGTGGGGACAGGCTGGGCAGAGACCCAGTACTTC.

The rearrangement joins TRBV9 to TRBJ2-5; no reliable D call. Germline lookup yields CDR1 SGDLS and CDR2 YYNGEE. The V gene lost 4 bases and the J gene lost 4 bases, with 14 bases spanning the gap. The CDR3 has 14 amino acids. The CDR3: CASSKEQLGETQYF. DNA of the CDR3: TGTGCCAGCAGCAAAGAACAGCTAGGAGAGACCCAGTACTTC.

The chain recombines TRBV29-1 with TRBJ1-1; a possible D gene is TRBD1 (5 bases). Trimming took off 4 bases at V and 5 bases at J, with 11 bases between the two ends. Germline assignment: CDR1 SQVTM and CDR2 ANQGSEA. CDR3 length: 12 amino acids. CDR3 sequence: CSVAGGETEAFF. DNA for the CDR3: TGCAGCGTTGCTGGGGGTGAGACTGAAGCTTTCTTT.